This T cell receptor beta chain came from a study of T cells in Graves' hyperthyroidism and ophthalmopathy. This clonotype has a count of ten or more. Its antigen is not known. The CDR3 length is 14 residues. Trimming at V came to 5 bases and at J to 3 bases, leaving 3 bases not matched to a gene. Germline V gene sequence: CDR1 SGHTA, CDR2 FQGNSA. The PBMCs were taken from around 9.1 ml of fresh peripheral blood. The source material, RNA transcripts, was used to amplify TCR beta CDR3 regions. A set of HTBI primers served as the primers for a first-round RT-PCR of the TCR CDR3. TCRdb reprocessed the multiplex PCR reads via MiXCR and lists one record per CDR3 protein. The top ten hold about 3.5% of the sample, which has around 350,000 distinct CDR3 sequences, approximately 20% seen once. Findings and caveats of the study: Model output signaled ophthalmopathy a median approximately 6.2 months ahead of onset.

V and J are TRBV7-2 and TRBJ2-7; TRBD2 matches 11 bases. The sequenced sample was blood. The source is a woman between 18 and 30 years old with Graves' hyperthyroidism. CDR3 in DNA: TGTGCCAGCAGCCCAGGGACTAGCGGCTACGAGCAGTACTTC. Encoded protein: CASSPGTSGYEQYF. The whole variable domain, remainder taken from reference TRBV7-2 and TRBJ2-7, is GAGVSQSPSNKVTEKGKDVELRCDPISGHTALYWYRQSLGQGLEFLIYFQGNSAPDKSGLPSDRFSAERTGGSVSTLTIQRTQQEDSAVYLCASSPGTSGYEQYFGPGTRLTVT.